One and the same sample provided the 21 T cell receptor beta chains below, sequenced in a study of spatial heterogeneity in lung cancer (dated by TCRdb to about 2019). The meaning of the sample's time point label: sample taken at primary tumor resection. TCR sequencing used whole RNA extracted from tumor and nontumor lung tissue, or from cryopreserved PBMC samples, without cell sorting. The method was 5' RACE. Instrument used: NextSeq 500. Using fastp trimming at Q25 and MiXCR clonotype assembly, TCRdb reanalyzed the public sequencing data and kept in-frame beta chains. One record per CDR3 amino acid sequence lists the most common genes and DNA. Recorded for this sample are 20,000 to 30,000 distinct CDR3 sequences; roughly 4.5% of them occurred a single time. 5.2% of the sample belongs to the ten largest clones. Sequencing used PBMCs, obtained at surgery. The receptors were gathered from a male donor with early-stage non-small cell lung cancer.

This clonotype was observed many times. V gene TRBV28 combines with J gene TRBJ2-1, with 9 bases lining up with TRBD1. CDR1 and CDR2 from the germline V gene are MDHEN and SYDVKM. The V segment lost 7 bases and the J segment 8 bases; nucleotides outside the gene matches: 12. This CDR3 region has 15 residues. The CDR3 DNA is TGTGCCAGCACGGGGACAGGGTGGAATGAGTATGAGCAGTTCTTC. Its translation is CASTGTGWNEYEQFF.

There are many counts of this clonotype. For the CDR3, the DNA is TGTGCCAGCAGTTTAGGGGGCCTCGAGCAGTACTTC. The encoded protein is CASSLGGLEQYF. The gene calls are TRBV28 and TRBJ2-7, with D possibly TRBD1 on 6 matching bases. Trimming removed 2 bases from V and 6 bases from J, with 8 bases in between. The CDR3 is made up of 12 amino acids. Germline V CDR1 and CDR2: MDHEN, SYDVKM.

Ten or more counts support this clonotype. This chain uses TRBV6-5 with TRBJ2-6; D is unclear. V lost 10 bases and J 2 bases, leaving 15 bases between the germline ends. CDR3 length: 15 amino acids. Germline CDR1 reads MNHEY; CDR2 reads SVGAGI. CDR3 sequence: CANSIGITGANVLTF. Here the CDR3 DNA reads TGTGCCAACTCGATTGGAATCACTGGGGCCAACGTCCTGACTTTC.

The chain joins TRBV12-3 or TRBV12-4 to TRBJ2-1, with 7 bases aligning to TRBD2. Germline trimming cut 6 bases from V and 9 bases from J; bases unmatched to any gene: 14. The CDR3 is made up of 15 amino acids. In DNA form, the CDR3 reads TGTGCCAGCAGCGACAGAGGACTAGTACGCGGTGAGCAGTTCTTC. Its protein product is CASSDRGLVRGEQFF.

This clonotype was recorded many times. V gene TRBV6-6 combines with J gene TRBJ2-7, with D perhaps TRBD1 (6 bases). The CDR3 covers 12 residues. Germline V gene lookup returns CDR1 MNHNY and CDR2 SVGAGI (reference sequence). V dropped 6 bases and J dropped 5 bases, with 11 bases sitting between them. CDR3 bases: TGTGCCAGCAGAGACAGGTCGCACGAGCAGTACTTC. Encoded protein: CASRDRSHEQYF.

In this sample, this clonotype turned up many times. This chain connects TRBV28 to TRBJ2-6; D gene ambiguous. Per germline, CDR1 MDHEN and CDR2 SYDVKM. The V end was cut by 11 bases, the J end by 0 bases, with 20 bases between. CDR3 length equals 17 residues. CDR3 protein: CAAQTPTVYSGANVLTF. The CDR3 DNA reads TGTGCCGCCCAGACGCCGACCGTTTACTCTGGGGCCAACGTCCTGACTTTC.

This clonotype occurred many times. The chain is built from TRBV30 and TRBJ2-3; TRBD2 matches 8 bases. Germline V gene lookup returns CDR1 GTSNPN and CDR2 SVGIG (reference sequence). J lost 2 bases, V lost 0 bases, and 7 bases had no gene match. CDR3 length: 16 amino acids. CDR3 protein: CAWSVQAGVPTDTQYF. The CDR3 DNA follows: TGTGCCTGGAGTGTACAAGCGGGAGTCCCCACAGATACGCAGTATTTT.

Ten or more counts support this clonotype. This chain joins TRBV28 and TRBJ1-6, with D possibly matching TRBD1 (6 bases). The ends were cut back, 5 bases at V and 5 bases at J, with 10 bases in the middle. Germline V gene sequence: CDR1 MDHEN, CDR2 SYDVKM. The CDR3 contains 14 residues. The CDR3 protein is CASSPGTHNSPLHF. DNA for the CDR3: TGTGCCAGCAGTCCCGGGACACATAATTCACCCCTCCACTTT.

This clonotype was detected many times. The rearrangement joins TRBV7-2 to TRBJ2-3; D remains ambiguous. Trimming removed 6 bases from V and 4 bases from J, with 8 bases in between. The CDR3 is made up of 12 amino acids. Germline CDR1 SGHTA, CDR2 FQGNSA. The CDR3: CASRLQSDTQYF. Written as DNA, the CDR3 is TGTGCCAGCAGGCTTCAGTCAGATACGCAGTATTTT.

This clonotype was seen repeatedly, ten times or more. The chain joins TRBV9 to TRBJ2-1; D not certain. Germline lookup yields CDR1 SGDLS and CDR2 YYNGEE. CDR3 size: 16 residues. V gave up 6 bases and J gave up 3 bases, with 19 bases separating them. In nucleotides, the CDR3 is TGTGCCAGCAATTTAGGCGATCTAACGGGCTACAATGAGCAGTTCTTC. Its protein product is CASNLGDLTGYNEQFF.

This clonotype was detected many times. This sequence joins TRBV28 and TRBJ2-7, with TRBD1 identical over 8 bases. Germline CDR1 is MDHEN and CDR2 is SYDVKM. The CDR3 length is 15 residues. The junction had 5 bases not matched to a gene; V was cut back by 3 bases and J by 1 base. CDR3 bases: TGTGCCAGCAGTTTTTACGGGACAGGTTCCTACGAGCAGTACTTC. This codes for CASSFYGTGSYEQYF.

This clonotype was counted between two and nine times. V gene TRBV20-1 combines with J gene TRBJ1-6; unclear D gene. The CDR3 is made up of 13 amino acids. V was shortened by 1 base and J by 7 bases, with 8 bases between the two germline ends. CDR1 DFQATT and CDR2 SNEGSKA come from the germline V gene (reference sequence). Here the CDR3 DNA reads TGCAGTGCTAGAGCGGACGAAAATTCACCCCTCCACTTT. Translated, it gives CSARADENSPLHF.

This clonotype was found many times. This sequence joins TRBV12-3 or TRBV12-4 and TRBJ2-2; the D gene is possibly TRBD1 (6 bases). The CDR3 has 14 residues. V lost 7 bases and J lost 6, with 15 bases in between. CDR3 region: CASTYIQGSGELFF. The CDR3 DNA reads TGTGCCAGCACCTATATACAGGGTTCCGGGGAGCTGTTTTTT.

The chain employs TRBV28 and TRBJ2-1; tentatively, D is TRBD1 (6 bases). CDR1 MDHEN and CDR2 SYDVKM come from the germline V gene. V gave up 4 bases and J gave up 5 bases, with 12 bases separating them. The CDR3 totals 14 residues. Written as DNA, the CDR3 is TGTGCCAGCAGTTCAGGACAGAAAAACAATGAGCAGTTCTTC. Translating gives CASSSGQKNNEQFF.

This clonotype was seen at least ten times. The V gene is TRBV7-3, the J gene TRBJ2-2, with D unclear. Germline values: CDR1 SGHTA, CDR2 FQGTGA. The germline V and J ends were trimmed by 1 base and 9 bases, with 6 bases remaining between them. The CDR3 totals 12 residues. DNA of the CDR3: TGTGCCAGCAGCTTAAACCGGCGGGAGCTGTTTTTT. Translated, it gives CASSLNRRELFF.

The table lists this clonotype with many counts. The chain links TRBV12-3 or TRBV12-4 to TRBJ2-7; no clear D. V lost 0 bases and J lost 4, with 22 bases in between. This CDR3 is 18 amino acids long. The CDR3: CASSLAPGLRQLRYEQYF. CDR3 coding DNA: TGTGCCAGCAGTTTAGCCCCGGGCCTGCGTCAGCTCCGTTACGAGCAGTACTTC.

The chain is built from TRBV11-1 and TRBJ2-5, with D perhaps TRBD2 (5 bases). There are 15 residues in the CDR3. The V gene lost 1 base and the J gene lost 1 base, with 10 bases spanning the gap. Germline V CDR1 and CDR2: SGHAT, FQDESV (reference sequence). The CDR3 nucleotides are TGTGCCAGCAGCTTAGGCGGACTCCTCCAAGAGACCCAGTACTTC. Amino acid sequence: CASSLGGLLQETQYF. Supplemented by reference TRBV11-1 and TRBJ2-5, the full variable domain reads EAEVAQSPRYKITEKSQAVAFWCDPISGHATLYWYRQILGQGPELLVQFQDESVVDDSQLPKDRFSAERLKGVDSTLKIQPAELGDSAMYLCASSLGGLLQETQYFGPGTRLLVL.

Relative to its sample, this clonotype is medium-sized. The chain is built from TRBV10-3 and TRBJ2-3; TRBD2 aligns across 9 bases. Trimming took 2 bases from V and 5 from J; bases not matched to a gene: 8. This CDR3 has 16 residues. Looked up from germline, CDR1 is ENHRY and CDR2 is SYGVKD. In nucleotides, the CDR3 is TGTGCCATCAGTGAGCCCGCGCGGGAGGGTGGAGATACGCAGTATTTT. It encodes CAISEPAREGGDTQYF.

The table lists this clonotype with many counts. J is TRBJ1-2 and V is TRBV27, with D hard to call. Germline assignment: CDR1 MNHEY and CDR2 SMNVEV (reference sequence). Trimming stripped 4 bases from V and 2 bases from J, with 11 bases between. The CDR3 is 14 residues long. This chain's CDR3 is CASSSPGVNYGYTF. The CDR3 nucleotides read TGTGCCAGCAGTTCCCCGGGAGTAAACTATGGCTACACCTTC.

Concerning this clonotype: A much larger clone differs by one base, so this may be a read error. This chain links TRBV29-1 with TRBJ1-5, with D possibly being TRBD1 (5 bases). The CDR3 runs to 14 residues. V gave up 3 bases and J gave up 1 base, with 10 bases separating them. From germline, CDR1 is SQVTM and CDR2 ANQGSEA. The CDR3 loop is CSVEDGGSNQPQHF. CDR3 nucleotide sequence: TGCAGCGTTGAGGACGGGGGAAGCAATCAGCCCCAGCATTTT.

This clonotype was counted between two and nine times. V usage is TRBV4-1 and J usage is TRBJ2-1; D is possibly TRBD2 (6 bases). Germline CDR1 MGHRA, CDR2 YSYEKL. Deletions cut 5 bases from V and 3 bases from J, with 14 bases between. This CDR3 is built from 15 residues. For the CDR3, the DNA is TGCGCCAGCAGCTTAGCGGCCTCGGGCTACAATGAGCAGTTCTTC. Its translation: CASSLAASGYNEQFF.